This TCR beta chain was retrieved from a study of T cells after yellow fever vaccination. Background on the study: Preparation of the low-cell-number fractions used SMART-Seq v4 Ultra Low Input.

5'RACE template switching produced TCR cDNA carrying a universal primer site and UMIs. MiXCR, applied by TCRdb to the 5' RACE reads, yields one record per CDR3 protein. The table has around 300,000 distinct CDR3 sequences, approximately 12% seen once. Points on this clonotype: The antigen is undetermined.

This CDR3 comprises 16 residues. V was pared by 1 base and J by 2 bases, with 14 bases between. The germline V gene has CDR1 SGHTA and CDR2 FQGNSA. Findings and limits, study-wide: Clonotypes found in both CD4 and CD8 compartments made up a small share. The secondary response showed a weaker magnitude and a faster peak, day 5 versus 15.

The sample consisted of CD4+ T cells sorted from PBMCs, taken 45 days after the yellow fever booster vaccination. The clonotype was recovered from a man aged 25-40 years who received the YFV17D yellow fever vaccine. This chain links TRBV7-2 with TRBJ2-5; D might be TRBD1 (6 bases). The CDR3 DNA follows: TGTGCCAGCAGCTTAGGGCCGGGCAGGGGTCAAGAGACCCAGTACTTC. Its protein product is CASSLGPGRGQETQYF.